Listed below are T cell receptor beta chains from one sample, sequenced in a study of CD4 T cell repertoires in COVID-19. This table comes from immunoSEQ multiplex PCR, and its TCRdb copy is limited to in-frame clones, with some not included. This sample has fewer than 25,000 clones, with around 87% found just once. The specimen was central memory CD4+ T cells from blood, collected before the COVID-19 pandemic. The source of these receptors is a human donor who had COVID-19. Both conserved end residues are part of each CDR3.

V gene: TRBV15; CDR3 protein: CATSSNRNNSPLHF
V gene: TRBV5-1; CDR3 protein: CASSSGLSIYEQYF
V gene: TRBV7-9; CDR3 protein: CASSITGTGELFF
V gene: TRBV5-1; CDR3 protein: CASSLSGTSVQETQYF
V gene: TRBV11-1; CDR3 protein: CASSPRDREETQYF
V gene: TRBV6-1; CDR3 protein: CASSVNAAAVEQYF
V gene: TRBV6-1; CDR3 protein: CASSEGRGSKGNQPQHF
V gene: TRBV5-6; CDR3 protein: CASSFLGGAGNTIYF
V gene: TRBV5-1; CDR3 protein: CASSRLRTGGTMEQYF
V gene: TRBV4-1; CDR3 protein: CASSQGYTGGASEKLFF
V gene: TRBV5-5; CDR3 protein: CASSSAATDQTQYF
V gene: TRBV7-9; CDR3 protein: CASRISGTSGYEQYF
V gene: TRBV5-4; CDR3 protein: CASSPRMAGGPRQETQYF
V gene: TRBV10-3; CDR3 protein: CAISAGGDSPLHF
V gene: TRBV4-2; CDR3 protein: CASSQTQGRRHEQYF
V gene: TRBV4-2; CDR3 protein: CASSRGTSVGDTQYF
V gene: TRBV19; CDR3 protein: CASAETVRGEQYF
V gene: TRBV2; CDR3 protein: CASSKEGQGNEQFF
V gene: TRBV28; CDR3 protein: CASASGTTYEQYF
V gene: TRBV5-1; CDR3 protein: CASSLDLSSYNEQFF
V gene: TRBV30; CDR3 protein: CAWSGGQMYYEQYF
V gene: TRBV6-6; CDR3 protein: CASSYSGGLGTGELFF
V gene: TRBV6-6; CDR3 protein: CASSTGQGITDTQYF
V gene: TRBV7-9; CDR3 protein: CASSLAGGGDTQYF
V gene: TRBV6-5; CDR3 protein: CAVSMRRTNEQFF
V gene: TRBV7-2; CDR3 protein: CASSADMGANQPQHF
V gene: TRBV28; CDR3 protein: CASSYFGMGISNQPQHF
V gene: TRBV7-2; CDR3 protein: CASSPYNNIQYF
V gene: TRBV19; CDR3 protein: CASSLHGGTSEDTQYF
V gene: TRBV7-2; CDR3 protein: CASSYRPGEPQHF
V gene: TRBV28; CDR3 protein: CASSLGQGARYEQYF
V gene: TRBV12-1; CDR3 protein: CASSFKGCLKGARRHGYTF
V gene: TRBV6-1; CDR3 protein: CASTEPGTRPAEQFF
V gene: TRBV18; CDR3 protein: CASSPPWTGLAEQYF
V gene: TRBV7-9; CDR3 protein: CASSRDNQPQHF
V gene: TRBV10-2; CDR3 protein: CASMAGGYEQYF
V gene: TRBV10-3; CDR3 protein: CAISELAGTSNEQFF
V gene: TRBV10-3; CDR3 protein: CAISLDRGGNQPQHF
V gene: TRBV7-9; CDR3 protein: CASSLSLASPLHF
V gene: TRBV6-5; CDR3 protein: CASSTTGGQAFF
V gene: TRBV11-3; CDR3 protein: CASSIGGGTDTQYF